This T cell receptor (beta chain) was captured by sequencing in a study of T cell changes during pregnancy in multiple sclerosis. This table comes from immunoSEQ multiplex PCR, and its TCRdb copy is limited to in-frame clones, with some not included. This table has 90,000 to 120,000 clones, 85% to 95% appearing once. Germline lookup yields CDR1 SGHTA and CDR2 FQGNSA. This CDR3 is built from 15 residues. Trimming took 0 bases from V and 5 from J, leaving 13 bases between them. The specimen comprised peripheral blood, sampled in the third trimester of pregnancy. This chain joins TRBV7-2 and TRBJ1-1; possibly TRBD1 for D (6 bases). The receptor's source is a female donor in good health, enrolled as a control in a pregnancy study. The CDR3 is CASSLAAGAGTEAFF. As DNA, the CDR3 is TGTGCCAGCAGCTTAGCAGCGGGGGCGGGAACTGAAGCTTTCTTT.